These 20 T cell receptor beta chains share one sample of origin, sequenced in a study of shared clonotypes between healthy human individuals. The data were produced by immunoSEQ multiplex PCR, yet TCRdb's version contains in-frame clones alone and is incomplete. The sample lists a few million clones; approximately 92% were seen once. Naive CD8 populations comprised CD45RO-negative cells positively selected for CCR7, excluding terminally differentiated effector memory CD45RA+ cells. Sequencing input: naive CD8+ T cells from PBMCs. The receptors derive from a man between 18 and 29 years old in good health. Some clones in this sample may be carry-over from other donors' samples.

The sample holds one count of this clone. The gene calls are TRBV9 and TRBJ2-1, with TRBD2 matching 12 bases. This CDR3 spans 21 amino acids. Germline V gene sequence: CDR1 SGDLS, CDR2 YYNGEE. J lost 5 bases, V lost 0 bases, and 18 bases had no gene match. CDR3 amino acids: CASSVAAPTSGRTKTNNEQFF. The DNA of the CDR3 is TGTGCCAGCAGCGTAGCTGCCCCGACTAGCGGGAGAACAAAAACTAACAATGAGCAGTTCTTC.

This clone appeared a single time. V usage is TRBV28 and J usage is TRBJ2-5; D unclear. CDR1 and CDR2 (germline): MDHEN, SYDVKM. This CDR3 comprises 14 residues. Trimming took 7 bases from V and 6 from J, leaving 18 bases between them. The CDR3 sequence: CASTPRPLGQTQYF. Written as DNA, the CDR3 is TGTGCCAGCACCCCCCGCCCGTTAGGGCAGACCCAGTACTTC.

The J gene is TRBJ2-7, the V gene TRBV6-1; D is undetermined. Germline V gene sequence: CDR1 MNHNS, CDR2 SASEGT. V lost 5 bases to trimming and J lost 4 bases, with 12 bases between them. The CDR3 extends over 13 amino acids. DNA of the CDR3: TGTGCCAGCAGTCTTCATACACAATACGAGCAGTACTTC. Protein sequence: CASSLHTQYEQYF.

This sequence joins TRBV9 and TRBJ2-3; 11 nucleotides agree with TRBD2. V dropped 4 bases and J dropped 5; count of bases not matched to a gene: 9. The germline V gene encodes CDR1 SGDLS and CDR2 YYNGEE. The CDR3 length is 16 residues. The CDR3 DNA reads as TGTGCCAGCAGCCCGGGGACTAGCGGTTGGGGAGATACGCAGTATTTT. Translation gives CASSPGTSGWGDTQYF.

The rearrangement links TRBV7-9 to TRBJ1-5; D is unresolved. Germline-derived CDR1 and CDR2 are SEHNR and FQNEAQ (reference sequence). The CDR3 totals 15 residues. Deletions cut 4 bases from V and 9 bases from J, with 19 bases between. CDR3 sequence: CASSSYESGLWPQHF. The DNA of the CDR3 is TGTGCCAGCAGCTCTTATGAATCGGGCCTGTGGCCCCAGCATTTT.

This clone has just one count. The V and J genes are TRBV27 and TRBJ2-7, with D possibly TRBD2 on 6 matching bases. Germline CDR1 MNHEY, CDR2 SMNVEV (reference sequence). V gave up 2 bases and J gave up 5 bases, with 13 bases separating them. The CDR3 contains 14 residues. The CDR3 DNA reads TGTGCCAGCAGTTTAGGACTATGGGCCCACGAGCAGTACTTC. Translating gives CASSLGLWAHEQYF.

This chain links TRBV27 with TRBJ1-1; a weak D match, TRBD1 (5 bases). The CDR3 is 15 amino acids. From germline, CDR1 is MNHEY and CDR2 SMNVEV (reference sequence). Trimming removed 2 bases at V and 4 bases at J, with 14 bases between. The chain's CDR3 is CASSLLAGLGTEAFF. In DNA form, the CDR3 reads TGTGCCAGCAGTTTACTGGCAGGGCTGGGCACTGAAGCTTTCTTT.

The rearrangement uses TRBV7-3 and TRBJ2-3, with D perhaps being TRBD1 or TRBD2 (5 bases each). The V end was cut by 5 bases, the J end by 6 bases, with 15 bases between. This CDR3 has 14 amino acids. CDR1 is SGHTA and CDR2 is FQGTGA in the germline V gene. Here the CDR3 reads CASSRGGGLDTQYF. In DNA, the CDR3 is TGTGCCAGCAGCCGAGGTGGGGGATTGGATACGCAGTATTTT.

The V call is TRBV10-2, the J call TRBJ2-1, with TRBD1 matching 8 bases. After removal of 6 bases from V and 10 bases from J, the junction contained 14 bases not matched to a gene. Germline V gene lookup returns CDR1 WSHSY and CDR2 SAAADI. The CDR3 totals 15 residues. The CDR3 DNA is TGCGCCAGCAGCCCAAACAGGGGGGTGTATAGGGAGCAGTTCTTC. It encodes CASSPNRGVYREQFF.

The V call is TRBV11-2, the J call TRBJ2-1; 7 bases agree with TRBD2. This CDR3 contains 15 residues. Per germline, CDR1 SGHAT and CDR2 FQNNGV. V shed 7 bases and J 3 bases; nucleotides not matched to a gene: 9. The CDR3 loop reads CASTDGGRFYNEQFF. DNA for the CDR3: TGTGCCAGCACCGACGGCGGGAGATTCTACAATGAGCAGTTCTTC.

In DNA, the CDR3 is TGTGCCAGCAGTTTTCTCAGGGCTAACACTGAAGCTTTCTTT. Its translation: CASSFLRANTEAFF. This chain links TRBV28 with TRBJ1-1, with TRBD1 as a possible D gene (5 bases). Germline values: CDR1 MDHEN, CDR2 SYDVKM. The CDR3 sequence is 14 residues long. The ends were cut back, 3 bases at V and 2 bases at J, with 10 bases in the middle.

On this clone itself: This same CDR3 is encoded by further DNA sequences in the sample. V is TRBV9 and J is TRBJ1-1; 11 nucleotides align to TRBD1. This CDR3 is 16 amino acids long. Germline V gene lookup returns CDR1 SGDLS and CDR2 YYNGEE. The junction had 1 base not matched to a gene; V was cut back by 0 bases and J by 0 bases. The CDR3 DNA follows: TGTGCCAGCAGCGTAGGGGGACAGGGGGTGAACACTGAAGCTTTCTTT. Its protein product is CASSVGGQGVNTEAFF.

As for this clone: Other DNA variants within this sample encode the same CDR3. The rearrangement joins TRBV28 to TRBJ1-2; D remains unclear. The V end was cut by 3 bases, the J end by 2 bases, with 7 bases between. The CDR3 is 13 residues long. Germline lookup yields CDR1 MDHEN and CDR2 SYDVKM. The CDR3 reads CASSFRGNYGYTF. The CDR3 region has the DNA TGTGCCAGCAGTTTTCGCGGCAACTATGGCTACACCTTC.

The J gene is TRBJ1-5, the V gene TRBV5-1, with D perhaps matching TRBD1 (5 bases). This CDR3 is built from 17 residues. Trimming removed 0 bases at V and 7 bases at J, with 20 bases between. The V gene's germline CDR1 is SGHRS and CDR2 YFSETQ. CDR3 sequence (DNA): TGCGCCAGCAGCTTGGCCGCGTTAGACAGCCAGGTACAGCCCCAGCATTTT. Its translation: CASSLAALDSQVQPQHF.

As DNA, the CDR3 is TGCGCCAGCAGCCAGTCACAGAAACCCTACGAGCAGTACTTC. Translated: CASSQSQKPYEQYF. The genes are TRBV4-1 and TRBJ2-7; D is ambiguous. CDR3 length equals 14 residues. The V and J ends lost 3 bases and 2 bases respectively, with 11 bases between them. CDR1 is MGHRA and CDR2 is YSYEKL in the germline V gene.

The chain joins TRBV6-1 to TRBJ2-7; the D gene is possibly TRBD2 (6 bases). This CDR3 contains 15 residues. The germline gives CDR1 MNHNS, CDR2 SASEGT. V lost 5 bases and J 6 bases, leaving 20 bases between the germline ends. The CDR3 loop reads CASSPEVGLLTEQYF. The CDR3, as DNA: TGTGCCAGCAGTCCGGAGGTGGGACTTTTAACCGAGCAGTACTTC.

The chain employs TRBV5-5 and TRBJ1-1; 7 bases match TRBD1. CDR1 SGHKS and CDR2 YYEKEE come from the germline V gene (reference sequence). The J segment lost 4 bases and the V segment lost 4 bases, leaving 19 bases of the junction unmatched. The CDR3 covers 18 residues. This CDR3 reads CASSANEGGVSFGTEAFF. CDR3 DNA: TGTGCCAGCAGCGCGAACGAAGGGGGCGTCTCGTTCGGCACTGAAGCTTTCTTT.

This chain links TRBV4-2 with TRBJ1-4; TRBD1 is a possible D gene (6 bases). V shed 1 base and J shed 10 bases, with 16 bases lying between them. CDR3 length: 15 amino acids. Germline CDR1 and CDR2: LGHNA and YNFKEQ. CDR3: CASSQVSGGEGKLFF. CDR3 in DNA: TGTGCCAGCAGCCAAGTCTCGGGGGGCGAGGGAAAACTGTTTTTT.

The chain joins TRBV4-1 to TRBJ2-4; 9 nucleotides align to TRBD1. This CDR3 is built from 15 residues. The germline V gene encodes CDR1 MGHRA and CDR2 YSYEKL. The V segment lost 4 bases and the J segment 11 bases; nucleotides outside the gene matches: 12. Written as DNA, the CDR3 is TGCGCCAGCAGCCCCCGACAGGGGGATTATTTCGTTCAGTACTTC. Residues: CASSPRQGDYFVQYF.

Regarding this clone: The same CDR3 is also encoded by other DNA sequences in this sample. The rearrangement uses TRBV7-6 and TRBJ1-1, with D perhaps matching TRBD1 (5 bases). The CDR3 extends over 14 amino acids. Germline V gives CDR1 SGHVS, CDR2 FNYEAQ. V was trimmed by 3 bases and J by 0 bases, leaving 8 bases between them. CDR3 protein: CASSLGTVNTEAFF. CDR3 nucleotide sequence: TGTGCCAGCAGCTTGGGGACGGTGAACACTGAAGCTTTCTTT.